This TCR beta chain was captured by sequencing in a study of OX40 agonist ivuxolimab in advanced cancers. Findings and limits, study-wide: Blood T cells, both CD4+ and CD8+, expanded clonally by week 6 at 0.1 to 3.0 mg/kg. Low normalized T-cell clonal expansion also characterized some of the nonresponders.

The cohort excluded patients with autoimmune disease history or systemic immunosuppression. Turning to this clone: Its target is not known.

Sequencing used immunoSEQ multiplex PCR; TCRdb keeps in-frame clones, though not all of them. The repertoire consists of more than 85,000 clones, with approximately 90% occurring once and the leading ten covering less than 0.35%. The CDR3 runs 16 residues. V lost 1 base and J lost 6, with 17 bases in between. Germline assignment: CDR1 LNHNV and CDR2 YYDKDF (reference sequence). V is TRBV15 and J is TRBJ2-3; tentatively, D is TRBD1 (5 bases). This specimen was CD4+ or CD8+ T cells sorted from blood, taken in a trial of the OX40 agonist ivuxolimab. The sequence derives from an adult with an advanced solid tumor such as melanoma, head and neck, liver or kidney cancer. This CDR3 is CATSRGQGLRADTQYF. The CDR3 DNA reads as TGTGCCACCAGCAGAGGCCAGGGCTTACGCGCCGATACGCAGTATTTT.